The entry below gives a single T cell receptor (beta chain) sequence along with its context. Its specificity is not known. The record originates from a study of T cell responses to AZD1222 COVID-19 vaccine. The table came from immunoSEQ multiplex PCR; TCRdb's copy has only in-frame clones and leaves some out. Among about 130,000 clones listed, approximately 89% were seen once. Study-wide points: Repertoires were sampled only after the peak T cell response. Two doses of AZD1222 preceded a rise in Spike-specific TCR breadth and depth. Reportedly, close to half of spike-specific TCRs are directed against unmutated variant regions. White British people made up most donors, females outnumbered males, and clonal diversity was possibly underestimated.

This CDR3 contains 13 residues. With 4 bases removed from V and 0 bases from J, the gap between germline ends came to 8 bases. The V gene's germline CDR1 is SGHNT and CDR2 YYREEE (reference sequence). The chain uses TRBV5-4 and TRBJ2-7; tentative D call: TRBD2 (5 bases). This TCR came from an adult who received the AZD1222 COVID-19 vaccine. The sequencing used peripheral blood, collected 28 days after the second AZD1222 dose. In nucleotides, the CDR3 is TGTGCCAGCAGCCGGACTTTCTCCTACGAGCAGTACTTC. Translation: CASSRTFSYEQYF. The full variable domain, its missing parts supplied by reference TRBV5-4 and TRBJ2-7, is ETGVTQSPTHLIKTRGQQVTLRCSSQSGHNTVSWYQQALGQGPQFIFQYYREEENGRGNFPPRFSGLQFPNYSSELNVNALELDDSALYLCASSRTFSYEQYFGPGTRLTVT.